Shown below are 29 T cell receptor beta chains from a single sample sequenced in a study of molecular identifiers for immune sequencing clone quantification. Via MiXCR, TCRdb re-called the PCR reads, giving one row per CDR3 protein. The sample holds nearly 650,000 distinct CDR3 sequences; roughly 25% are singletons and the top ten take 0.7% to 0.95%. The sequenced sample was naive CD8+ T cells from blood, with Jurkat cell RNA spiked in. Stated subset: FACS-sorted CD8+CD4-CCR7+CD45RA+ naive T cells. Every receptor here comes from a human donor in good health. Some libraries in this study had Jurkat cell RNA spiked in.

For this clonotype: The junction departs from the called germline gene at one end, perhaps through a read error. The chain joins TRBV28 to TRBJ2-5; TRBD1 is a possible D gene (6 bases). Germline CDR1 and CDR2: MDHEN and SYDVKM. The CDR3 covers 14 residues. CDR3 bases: TGTGCCAGCAGTCGGACAGCTTATCAAGAGACCCGGTACTTC. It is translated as CASSRTAYQETRYF.

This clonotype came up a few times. CDR3 DNA sequence: TGTGCCAGCAGTTACAAGAGGGGCGCGTCCCTGAACACCGGGGAGCTGTTTTTT. As protein: CASSYKRGASLNTGELFF. The gene calls are TRBV6-2 or TRBV6-3 and TRBJ2-2; D tentatively fits TRBD1 or TRBD2 (5 bases each). The CDR3 extends over 18 amino acids. Germline CDR1 MNHEY, CDR2 SVGEGT. V lost 2 bases, J lost 1 base, and 17 bases lay in between.

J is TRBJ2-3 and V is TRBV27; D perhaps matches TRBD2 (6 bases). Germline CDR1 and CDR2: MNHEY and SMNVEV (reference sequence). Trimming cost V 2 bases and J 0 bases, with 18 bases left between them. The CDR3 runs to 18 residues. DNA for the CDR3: TGTGCCAGCAGTTTACTAGCGCCCGGAATAGATAGCACAGATACGCAGTATTTT. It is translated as CASSLLAPGIDSTDTQYF.

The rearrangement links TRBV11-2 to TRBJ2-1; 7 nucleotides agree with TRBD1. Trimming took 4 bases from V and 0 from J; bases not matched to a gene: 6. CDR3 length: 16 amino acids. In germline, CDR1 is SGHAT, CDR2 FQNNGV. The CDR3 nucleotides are TGTGCCAGCAGCTCAGTCGGGACAGCCTCCTACAATGAGCAGTTCTTC. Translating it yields CASSSVGTASYNEQFF.

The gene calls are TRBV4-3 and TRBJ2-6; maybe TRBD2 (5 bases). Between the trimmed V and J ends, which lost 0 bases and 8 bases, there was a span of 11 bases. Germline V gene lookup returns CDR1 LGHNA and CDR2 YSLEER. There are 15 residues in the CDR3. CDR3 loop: CASSQDTGGPNVLTF. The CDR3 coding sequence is TGCGCCAGCAGCCAAGATACTGGCGGGCCCAACGTCCTGACTTTC.

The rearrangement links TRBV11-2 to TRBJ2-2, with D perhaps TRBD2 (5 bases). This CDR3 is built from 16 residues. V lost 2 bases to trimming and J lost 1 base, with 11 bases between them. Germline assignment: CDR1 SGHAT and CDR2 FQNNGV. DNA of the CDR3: TGTGCCAGCAGCTTATTTCCGGGATTGAACACCGGGGAGCTGTTTTTT. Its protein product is CASSLFPGLNTGELFF.

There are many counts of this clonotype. The DNA of the CDR3 is TGTGCCAGCAGTTATTTAACACAGAACACTGAAGCTTTCTTT. It translates to CASSYLTQNTEAFF. This sequence joins TRBV6-2 or TRBV6-3 and TRBJ1-1; D is undetermined. V gave up 3 bases and J gave up 1 base, with 9 bases separating them. Germline V gives CDR1 MNHEY, CDR2 SVGEGT. This CDR3 is built from 14 residues.

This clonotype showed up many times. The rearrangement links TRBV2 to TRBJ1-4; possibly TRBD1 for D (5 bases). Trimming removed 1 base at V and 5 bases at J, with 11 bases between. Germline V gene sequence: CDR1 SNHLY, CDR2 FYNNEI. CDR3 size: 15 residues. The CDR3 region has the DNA TGTGCCAGCAGTGAAGGTGTCAGGGTAAATGAAAAACTGTTTTTT. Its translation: CASSEGVRVNEKLFF.

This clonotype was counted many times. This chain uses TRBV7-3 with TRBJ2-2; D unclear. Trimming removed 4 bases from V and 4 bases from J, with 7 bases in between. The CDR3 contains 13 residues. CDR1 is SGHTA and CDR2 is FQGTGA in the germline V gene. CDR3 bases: TGTGCCAGCAGCTCAAGACCCACCGGGGAGCTGTTTTTT. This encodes CASSSRPTGELFF.

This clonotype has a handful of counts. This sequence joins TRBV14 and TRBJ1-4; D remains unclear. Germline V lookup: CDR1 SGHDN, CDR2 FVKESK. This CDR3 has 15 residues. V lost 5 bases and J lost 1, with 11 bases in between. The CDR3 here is CASSVRWGTNEKLFF. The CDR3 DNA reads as TGTGCCAGCAGCGTGAGGTGGGGAACTAATGAAAAACTGTTTTTT.

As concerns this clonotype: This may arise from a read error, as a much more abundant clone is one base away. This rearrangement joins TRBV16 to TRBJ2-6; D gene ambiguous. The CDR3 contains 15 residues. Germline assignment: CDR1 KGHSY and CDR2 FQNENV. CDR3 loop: CASCQVTLTANVLTF. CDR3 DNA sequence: TGTGCCAGCTGCCAAGTCACATTAACGGCCAACGTCCTGACTTTC.

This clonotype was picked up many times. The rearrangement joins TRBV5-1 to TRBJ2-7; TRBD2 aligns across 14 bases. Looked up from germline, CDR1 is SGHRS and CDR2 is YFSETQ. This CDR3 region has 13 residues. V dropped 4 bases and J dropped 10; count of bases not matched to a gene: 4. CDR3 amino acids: CASSLGLAGDQYF. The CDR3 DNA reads TGCGCCAGCAGCCTGGGACTAGCGGGGGACCAGTACTTC.

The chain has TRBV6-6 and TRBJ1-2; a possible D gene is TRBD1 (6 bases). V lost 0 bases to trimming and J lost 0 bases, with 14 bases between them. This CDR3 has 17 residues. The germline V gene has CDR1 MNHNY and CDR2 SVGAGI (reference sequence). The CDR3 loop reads CASSYSPGDDTNYGYTF. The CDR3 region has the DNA TGTGCCAGCAGTTACTCGCCAGGGGACGATACTAACTATGGCTACACCTTC.

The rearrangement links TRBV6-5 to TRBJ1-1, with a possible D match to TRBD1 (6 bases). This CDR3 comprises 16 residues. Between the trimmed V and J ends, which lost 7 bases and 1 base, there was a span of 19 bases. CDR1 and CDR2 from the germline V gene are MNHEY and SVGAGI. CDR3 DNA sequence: TGTGCCAGCACCGACTCGGTACAGGGAGGGAACACTGAAGCTTTCTTT. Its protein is CASTDSVQGGNTEAFF.

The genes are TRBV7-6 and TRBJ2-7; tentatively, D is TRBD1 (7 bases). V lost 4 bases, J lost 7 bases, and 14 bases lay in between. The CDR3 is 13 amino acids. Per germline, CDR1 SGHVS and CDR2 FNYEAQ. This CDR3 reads CASSSGDSQEQYF. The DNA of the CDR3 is TGTGCCAGCAGCTCGGGGGACAGCCAAGAGCAGTACTTC.

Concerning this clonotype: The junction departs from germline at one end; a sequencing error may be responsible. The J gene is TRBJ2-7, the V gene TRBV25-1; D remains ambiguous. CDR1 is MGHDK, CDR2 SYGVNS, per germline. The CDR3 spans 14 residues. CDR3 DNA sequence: TGTGCCGGCAGTGAACCCCGGCGCTCCTACGAGCAGTACTTC. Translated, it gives CAGSEPRRSYEQYF.

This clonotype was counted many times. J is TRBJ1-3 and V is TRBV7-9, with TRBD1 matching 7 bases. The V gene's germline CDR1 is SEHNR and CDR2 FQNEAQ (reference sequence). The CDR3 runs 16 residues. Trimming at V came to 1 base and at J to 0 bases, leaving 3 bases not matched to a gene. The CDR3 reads CASSLGGTDSGNTIYF. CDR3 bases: TGTGCCAGCAGCTTAGGCGGGACAGACTCTGGAAACACCATATATTTT. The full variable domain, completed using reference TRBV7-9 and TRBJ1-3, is DTGVSQNPRHKITKRGQNVTFRCDPISEHNRLYWYRQTLGQGPEFLTYFQNEAQLEKSRLLSDRFSAERPKGSFSTLEIQRTEQGDSAMYLCASSLGGTDSGNTIYFGEGSWLTVV.

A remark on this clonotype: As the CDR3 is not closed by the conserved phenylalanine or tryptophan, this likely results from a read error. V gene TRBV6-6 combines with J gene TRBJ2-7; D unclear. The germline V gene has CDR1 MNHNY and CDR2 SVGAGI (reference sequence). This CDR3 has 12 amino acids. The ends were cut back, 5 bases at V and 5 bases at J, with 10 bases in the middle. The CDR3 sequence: CASSHLQHEQYL. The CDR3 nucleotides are TGTGCCAGCAGTCACCTCCAGCACGAGCAGTACCTC.

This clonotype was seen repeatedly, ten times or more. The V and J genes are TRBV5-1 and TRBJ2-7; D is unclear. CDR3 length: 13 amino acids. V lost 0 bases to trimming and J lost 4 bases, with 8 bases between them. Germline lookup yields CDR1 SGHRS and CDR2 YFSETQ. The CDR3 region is CASSLEDGYEQYF. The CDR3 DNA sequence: TGCGCCAGCAGCTTGGAGGACGGGTACGAGCAGTACTTC.

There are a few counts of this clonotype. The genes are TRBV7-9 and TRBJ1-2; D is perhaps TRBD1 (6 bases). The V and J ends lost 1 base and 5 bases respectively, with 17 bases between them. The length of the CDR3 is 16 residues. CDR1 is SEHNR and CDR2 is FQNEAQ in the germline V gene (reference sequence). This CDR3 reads CASSLEGGQPPYGYTF. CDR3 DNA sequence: TGTGCCAGCAGCTTAGAGGGGGGCCAACCGCCTTATGGCTACACCTTC. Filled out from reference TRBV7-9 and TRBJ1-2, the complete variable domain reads DTGVSQNPRHKITKRGQNVTFRCDPISEHNRLYWYRQTLGQGPEFLTYFQNEAQLEKSRLLSDRFSAERPKGSFSTLEIQRTEQGDSAMYLCASSLEGGQPPYGYTFGSGTRLTVV.

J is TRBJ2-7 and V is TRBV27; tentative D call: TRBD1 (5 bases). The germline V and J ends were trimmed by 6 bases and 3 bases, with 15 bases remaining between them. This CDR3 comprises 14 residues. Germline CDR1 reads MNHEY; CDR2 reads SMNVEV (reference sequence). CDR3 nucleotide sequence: TGTGCCAGCAGATCCGAGACAGCAAACTACGAGCAGTACTTC. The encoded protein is CASRSETANYEQYF.

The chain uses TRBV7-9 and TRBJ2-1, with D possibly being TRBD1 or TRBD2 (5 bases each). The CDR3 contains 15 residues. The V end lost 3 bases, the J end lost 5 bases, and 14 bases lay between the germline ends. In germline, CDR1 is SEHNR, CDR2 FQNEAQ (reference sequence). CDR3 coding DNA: TGTGCCAGCAGCTTTAAGGCCCGGGACCACAATGAGCAGTTCTTC. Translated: CASSFKARDHNEQFF.

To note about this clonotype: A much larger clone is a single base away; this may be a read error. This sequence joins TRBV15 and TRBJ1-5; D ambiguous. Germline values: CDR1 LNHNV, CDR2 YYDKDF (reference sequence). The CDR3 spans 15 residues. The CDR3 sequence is CATSRGSISNQSQHF. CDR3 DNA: TGTGCCACCAGCAGGGGGTCAATAAGCAATCAGTCCCAGCATTTT.

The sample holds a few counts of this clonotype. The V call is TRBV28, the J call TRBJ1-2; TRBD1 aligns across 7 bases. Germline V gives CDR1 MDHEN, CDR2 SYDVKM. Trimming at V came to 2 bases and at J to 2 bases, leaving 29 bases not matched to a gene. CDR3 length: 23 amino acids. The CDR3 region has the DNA TGTGCCAGCAGTTTACGGGACAGAACTAGGCACCGTAGACCGGGGGGCGCGAACTATGGCTACACCTTC. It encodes CASSLRDRTRHRRPGGANYGYTF.

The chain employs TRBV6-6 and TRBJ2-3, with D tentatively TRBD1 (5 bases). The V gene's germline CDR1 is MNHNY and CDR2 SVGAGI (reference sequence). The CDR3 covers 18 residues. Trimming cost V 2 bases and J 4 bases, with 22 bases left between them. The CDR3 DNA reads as TGTGCCAGCAGTTACGTGTGGGGCGCCGACCGCGCCGCAGATACGCAGTATTTT. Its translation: CASSYVWGADRAADTQYF.

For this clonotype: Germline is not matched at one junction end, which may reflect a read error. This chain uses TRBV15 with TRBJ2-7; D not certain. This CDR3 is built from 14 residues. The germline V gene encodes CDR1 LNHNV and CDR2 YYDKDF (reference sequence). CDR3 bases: TGTGCCACCAGCGGAGATAAAGGGATCAACGAGCAGTACTTC. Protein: CATSGDKGINEQYF. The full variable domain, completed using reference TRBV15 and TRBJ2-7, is DAMVIQNPRYQVTQFGKPVTLSCSQTLNHNVMYWYQQKSSQAPKLLFHYYDKDFNNEADTPDNFQSRRPNTSFCFLDIRSPGLGDTAMYLCATSGDKGINEQYFGPGTRLTVT.

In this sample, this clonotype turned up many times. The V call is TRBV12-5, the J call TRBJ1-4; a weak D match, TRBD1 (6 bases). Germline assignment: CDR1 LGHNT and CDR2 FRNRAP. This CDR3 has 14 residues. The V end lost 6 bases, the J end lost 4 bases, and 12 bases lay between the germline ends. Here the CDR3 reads CASGQDRYNEKLFF. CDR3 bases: TGTGCTAGTGGACAAGACAGGTATAATGAAAAACTGTTTTTT.

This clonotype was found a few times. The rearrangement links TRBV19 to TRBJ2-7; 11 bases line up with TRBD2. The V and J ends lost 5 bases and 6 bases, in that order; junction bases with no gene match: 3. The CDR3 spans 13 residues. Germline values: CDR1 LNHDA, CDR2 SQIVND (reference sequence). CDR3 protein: CASSGLAGGEQYF. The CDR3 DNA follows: TGTGCCAGTAGTGGGCTAGCGGGAGGCGAGCAGTACTTC.

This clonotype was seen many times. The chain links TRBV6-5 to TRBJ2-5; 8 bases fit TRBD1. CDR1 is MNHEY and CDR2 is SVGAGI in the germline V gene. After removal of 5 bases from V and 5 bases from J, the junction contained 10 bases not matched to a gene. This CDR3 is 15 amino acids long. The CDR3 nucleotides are TGTGCCAGCAGTCGCGACCCAGGGGGCGCCGAGACCCAGTACTTC. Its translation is CASSRDPGGAETQYF.